This entry features one T cell receptor (beta chain) sequence. Its specificity is unknown. Treatment meaning: around 19 received Ad26.COV2.S at low or high dose, single or two shots; 5 received placebo; per-sample allocation not given. Sampling was done on day 63 after the first vaccine or placebo injection. This entry is derived from a study of Ad26.COV2.S vaccination and SARS-CoV-2 variants. Findings of the study overall: Responses of spike-specific T cells (both CD8+ and CD4+) reportedly showed substantial breadth after vaccination.

This table comes from immunoSEQ multiplex PCR, and its TCRdb copy is limited to in-frame clones, with some not included. The table records 500,000 or so clones, roughly 87% of them present only once. This CDR3 is 13 amino acids long. Trimming removed 4 bases from V and 6 bases from J; junction bases left unmatched: 4. The germline V gene has CDR1 GTSNPN and CDR2 SVGIG (reference sequence). The chain links TRBV30 to TRBJ2-2; the match to TRBD2 covers 8 bases. This clonotype was obtained from a person aged 18-60 years who received the Ad26.COV2.S COVID-19 vaccine or a placebo. The sample in question was peripheral blood, obtained in a trial of Ad26.COV2.S vaccine versus placebo. The DNA for the CDR3 is TGTGCCTGGAACGCGGGGGGCCCCGGGGAGCTGTTTTTT. Protein: CAWNAGGPGELFF.